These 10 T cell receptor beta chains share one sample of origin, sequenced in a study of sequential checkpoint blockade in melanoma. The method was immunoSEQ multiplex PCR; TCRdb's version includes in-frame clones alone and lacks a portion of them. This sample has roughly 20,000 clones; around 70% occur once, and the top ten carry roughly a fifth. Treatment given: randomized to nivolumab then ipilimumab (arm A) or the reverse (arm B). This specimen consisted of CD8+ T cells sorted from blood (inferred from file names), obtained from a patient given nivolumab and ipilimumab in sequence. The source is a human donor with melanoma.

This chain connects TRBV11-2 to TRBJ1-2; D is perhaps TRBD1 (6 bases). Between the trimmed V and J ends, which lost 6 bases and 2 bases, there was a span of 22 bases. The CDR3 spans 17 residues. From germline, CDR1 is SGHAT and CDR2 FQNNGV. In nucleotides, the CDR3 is TGTGCCAGCAGAAATAAAGTGGGGGACAAGAAGAACTATGGCTACACCTTC. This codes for CASRNKVGDKKNYGYTF.

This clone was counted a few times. CDR3 sequence reads: CASRYRGAYEQYF. Written as DNA, the CDR3 is TGTGCCAGCAGGTACAGGGGGGCCTACGAGCAGTACTTC. The chain uses TRBV5-6 and TRBJ2-7, with 8 positions matching TRBD1. J gave up 2 bases and V 5 bases, and 3 bases lay outside the gene matches. Per germline, CDR1 SGHDT and CDR2 YYEEEE. The CDR3 totals 13 residues.

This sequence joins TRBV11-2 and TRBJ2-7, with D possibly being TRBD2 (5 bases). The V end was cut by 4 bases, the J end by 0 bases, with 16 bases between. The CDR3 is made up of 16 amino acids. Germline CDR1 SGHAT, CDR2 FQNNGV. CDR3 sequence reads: CASSSRAVQRSYEQYF. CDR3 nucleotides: TGTGCCAGCAGCTCGAGGGCGGTACAACGCTCCTACGAGCAGTACTTC.

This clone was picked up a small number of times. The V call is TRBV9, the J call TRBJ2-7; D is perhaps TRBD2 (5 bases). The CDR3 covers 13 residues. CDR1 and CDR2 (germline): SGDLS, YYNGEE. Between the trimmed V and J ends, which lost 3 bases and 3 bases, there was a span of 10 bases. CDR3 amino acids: CASSAGDRYEQYF. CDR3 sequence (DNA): TGTGCCAGCAGCGCCGGGGATCGCTACGAGCAGTACTTC. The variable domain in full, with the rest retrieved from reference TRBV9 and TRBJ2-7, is DSGVTQTPKHLITATGQRVTLRCSPRSGDLSVYWYQQSLDQGLQFLIQYYNGEERAKGNILERFSAQQFPDLHSELNLSSLELGDSALYFCASSAGDRYEQYFGPGTRLTVT.

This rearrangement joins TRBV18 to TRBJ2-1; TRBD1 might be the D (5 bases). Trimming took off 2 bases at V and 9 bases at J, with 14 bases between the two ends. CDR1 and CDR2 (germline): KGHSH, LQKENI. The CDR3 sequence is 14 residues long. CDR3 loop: CASSPTGFFSEQFF. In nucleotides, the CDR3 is TGTGCCAGCTCACCAACAGGTTTTTTCTCTGAGCAGTTCTTC.

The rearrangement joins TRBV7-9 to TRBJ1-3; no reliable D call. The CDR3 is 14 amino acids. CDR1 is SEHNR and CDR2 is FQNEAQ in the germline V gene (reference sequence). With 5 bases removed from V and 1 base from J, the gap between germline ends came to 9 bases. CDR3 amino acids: CASSPPASGNTIYF. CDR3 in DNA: TGTGCCAGCAGCCCCCCCGCGTCTGGAAACACCATATATTTT.

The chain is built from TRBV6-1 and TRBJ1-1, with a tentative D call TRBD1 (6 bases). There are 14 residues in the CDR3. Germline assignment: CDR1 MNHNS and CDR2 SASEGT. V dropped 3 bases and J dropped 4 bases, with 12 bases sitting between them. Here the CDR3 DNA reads TGTGCCAGCAGTGATGCAGGGGCGGCCACTGAAGCTTTCTTT. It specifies CASSDAGAATEAFF.

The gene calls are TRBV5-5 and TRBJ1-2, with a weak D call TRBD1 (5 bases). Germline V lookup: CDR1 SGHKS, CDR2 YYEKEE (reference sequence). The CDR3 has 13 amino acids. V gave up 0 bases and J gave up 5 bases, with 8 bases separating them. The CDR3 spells CASSLGQNYGYTF. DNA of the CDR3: TGTGCCAGCAGCTTGGGACAGAATTATGGCTACACCTTC.

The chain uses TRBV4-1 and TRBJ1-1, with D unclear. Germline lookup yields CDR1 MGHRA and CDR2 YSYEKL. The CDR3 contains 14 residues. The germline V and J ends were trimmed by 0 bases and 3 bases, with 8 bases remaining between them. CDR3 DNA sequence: TGCGCCAGCAGCCAAGAGCGGTCTGACACTGAAGCTTTCTTT. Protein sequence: CASSQERSDTEAFF.

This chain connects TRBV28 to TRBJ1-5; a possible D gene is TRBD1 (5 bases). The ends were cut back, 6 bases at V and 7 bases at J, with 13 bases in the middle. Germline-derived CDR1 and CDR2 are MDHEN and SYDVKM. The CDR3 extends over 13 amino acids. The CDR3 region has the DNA TGTGCCAGCAGCGTACGGGGGAAACAGCCCCAGCATTTT. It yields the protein CASSVRGKQPQHF.